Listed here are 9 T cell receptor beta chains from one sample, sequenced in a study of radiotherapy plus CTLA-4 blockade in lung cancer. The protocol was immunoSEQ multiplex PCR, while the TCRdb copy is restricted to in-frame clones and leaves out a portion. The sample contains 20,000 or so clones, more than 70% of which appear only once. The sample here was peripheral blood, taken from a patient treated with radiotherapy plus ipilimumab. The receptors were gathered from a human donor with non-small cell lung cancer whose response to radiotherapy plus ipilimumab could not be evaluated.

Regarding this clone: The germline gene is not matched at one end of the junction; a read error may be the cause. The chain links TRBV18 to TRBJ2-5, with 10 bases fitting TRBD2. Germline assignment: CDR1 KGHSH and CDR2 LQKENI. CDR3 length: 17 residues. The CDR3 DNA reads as TGTGCCAGCTCCCCACCAAGCGGGAGGGGTGGTATCGAGACCCAGTACTTC. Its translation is CASSPPSGRGGIETQYF. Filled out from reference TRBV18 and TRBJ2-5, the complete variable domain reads NAGVMQNPRHLVRRRGQEARLRCSPMKGHSHVYWYRQLPEEGLKFMVYLQKENIIDESGMPKERFSAEFPKEGPSILRIQQVVRGDSAAYFCASSPPSGRGGIETQYFGPGTRLLVL.

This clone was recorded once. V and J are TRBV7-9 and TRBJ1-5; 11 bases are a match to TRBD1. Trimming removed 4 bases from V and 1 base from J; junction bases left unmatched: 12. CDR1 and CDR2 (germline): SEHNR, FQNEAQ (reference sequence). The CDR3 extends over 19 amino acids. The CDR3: CASSSPGTGGGLSNQPQHF. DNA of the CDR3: TGTGCCAGCAGCTCGCCCGGGACAGGGGGAGGATTAAGCAATCAGCCCCAGCATTTT. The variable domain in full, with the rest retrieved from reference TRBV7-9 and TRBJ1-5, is DTGVSQNPRHKITKRGQNVTFRCDPISEHNRLYWYRQTLGQGPEFLTYFQNEAQLEKSRLLSDRFSAERPKGSFSTLEIQRTEQGDSAMYLCASSSPGTGGGLSNQPQHFGDGTRLSIL.

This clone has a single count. CDR3 bases: TGTGCCAGCAGACACAGGGGACAAGAGACCCAGTACTTC. Encoded protein: CASRHRGQETQYF. This chain links TRBV25-1 with TRBJ2-5; TRBD1 matches at 7 bases. The germline gives CDR1 MGHDK, CDR2 SYGVNS. This CDR3 is built from 13 residues. The trim removed 6 bases at V and 2 bases at J, leaving 3 bases unmatched.

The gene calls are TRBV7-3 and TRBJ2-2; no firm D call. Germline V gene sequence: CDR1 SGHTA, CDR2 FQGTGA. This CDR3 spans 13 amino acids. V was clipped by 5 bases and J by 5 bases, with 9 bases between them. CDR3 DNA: TGTGCCAGCAGCCCGTCCCAGACCGGGGAGCTGTTTTTT. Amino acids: CASSPSQTGELFF.

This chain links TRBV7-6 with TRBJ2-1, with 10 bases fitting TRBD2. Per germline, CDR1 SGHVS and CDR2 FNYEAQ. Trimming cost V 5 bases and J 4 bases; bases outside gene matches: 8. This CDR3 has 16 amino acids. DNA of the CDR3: TGTGCCAGCAGCCTCTTGGTAGCGGGGGGATACAATGAGCAGTTCTTC. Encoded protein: CASSLLVAGGYNEQFF.

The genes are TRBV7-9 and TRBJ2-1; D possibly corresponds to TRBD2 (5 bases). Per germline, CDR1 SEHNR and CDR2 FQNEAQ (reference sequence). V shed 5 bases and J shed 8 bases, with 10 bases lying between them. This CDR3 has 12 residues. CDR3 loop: CASSATEDEQFF. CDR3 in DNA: TGTGCCAGCAGCGCCACGGAGGATGAGCAGTTCTTC.

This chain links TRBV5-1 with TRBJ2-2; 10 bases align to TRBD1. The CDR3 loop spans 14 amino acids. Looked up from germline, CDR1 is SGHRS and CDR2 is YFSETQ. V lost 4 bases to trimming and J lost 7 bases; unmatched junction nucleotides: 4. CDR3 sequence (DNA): TGCGCCAGCAGCAGGGACAGGGGACACGGGGAGCTGTTTTTT. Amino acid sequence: CASSRDRGHGELFF.

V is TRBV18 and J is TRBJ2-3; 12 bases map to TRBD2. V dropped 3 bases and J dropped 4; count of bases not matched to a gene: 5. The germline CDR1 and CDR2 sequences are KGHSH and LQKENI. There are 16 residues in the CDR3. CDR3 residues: CASSPPSGRAADTQYF. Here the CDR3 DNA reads TGTGCCAGCTCACCCCCTAGCGGGAGGGCCGCAGATACGCAGTATTTT. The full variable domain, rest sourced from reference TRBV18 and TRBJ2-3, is NAGVMQNPRHLVRRRGQEARLRCSPMKGHSHVYWYRQLPEEGLKFMVYLQKENIIDESGMPKERFSAEFPKEGPSILRIQQVVRGDSAAYFCASSPPSGRAADTQYFGPGTRLTVL.

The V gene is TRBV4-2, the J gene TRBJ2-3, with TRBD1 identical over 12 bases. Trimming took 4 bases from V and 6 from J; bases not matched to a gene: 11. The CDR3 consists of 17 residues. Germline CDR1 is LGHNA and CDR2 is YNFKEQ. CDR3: CASSRETGQGAKDTQYF. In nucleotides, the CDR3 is TGTGCCAGCAGCCGAGAGACGGGACAGGGGGCCAAGGATACGCAGTATTTT.